Listed here are 10 T cell receptor beta chains from one sample, sequenced in a study of Ad26.COV2.S vaccination and SARS-CoV-2 variants. Here immunoSEQ multiplex PCR was the method, and the copy in TCRdb shows in-frame clones only, minus some. The sample carries around 270,000 clones, around 90% recorded once. Treatment: some 20 received Ad26.COV2.S at low or high dose, single or two shots; roughly 5 received placebo; per-sample allocation not given. Sampling was performed 63 days after the first vaccine or placebo injection. This specimen consisted of peripheral blood, obtained in a trial of Ad26.COV2.S vaccine versus placebo. These receptor sequences come from a person aged 18-65 years who received the Ad26.COV2.S COVID-19 vaccine or a placebo.

The chain is built from TRBV6-5 and TRBJ1-5, with D unresolved. CDR1 MNHEY and CDR2 SVGAGI come from the germline V gene. This CDR3 is built from 15 residues. V was clipped by 5 bases and J by 0 bases, with 11 bases between them. CDR3 bases: TGTGCCAGCAGTCCCTTTCAGAGTAGCAATCAGCCCCAGCATTTT. Residues: CASSPFQSSNQPQHF.

This clone was detected once. The rearrangement uses TRBV6-2 or TRBV6-3 and TRBJ1-2; 7 nucleotides line up with TRBD1. Germline V gene data show CDR1 as MNHEY and CDR2 as SVGEGT. The CDR3 loop spans 13 amino acids. With V trimmed by 5 bases and J by 4 bases, 4 bases remained unmatched. The CDR3 nucleotides read TGTGCCAGCAGTGCGACAGGGTTCTATGGCTACACCTTC. Protein product: CASSATGFYGYTF.

The rearrangement uses TRBV7-3 and TRBJ2-1; D is tentatively TRBD1 or TRBD2 (6 bases each). Germline-derived CDR1 and CDR2 are SGHTA and FQGTGA. The CDR3 has 11 residues. Trimming pared 8 bases from V and 10 bases from J, leaving 12 bases between. The CDR3 region is CASRTGREQFF. The CDR3 DNA follows: TGTGCCAGCCGAACAGGGAGGGAGCAGTTCTTC.

The sample holds one count of this clone. The rearrangement uses TRBV15 and TRBJ2-5; D is unresolved. With 0 bases removed from V and 2 bases from J, the gap between germline ends came to 10 bases. CDR3 length: 15 amino acids. CDR1 and CDR2 from the germline V gene are LNHNV and YYDKDF (reference sequence). The CDR3 is CATSRERWQQETQYF. For the CDR3, the DNA is TGTGCCACCAGCAGAGAAAGGTGGCAACAAGAGACCCAGTACTTC.

The chain combines TRBV24-1 with TRBJ2-5; D gene unclear. This CDR3 is 12 amino acids long. CDR1 is KGHDR, CDR2 SFDVKD, per germline. V was shortened by 3 bases and J by 2 bases, with 3 bases between the two germline ends. CDR3 nucleotide sequence: TGTGCCACCAGTGATCCTCAAGAGACCCAGTACTTC. Amino acids: CATSDPQETQYF.

The chain is built from TRBV11-3 and TRBJ1-1; 9 positions match TRBD1. V was pared by 3 bases and J by 5 bases, with 1 base of the junction left unmatched. CDR1 SGHNT and CDR2 YENEEA come from the germline V gene. The CDR3 covers 13 residues. The CDR3 DNA sequence: TGTGCCAGCAGCTTTGACAGGGGGACTGAAGCTTTCTTT. It translates to CASSFDRGTEAFF.

In nucleotides, the CDR3 is TGTGCCACCAGCAGAGTTACCTCAACTAATGAAAAACTGTTTTTT. Its protein is CATSRVTSTNEKLFF. This chain uses TRBV15 with TRBJ1-4; D not certain. Germline assignment: CDR1 LNHNV and CDR2 YYDKDF (reference sequence). The CDR3 totals 15 residues. The V and J ends lost 1 base and 0 bases respectively, with 6 bases between them.

This chain links TRBV2 with TRBJ2-1; tentative D call: TRBD2 (5 bases). Trimming took off 6 bases at V and 0 bases at J, with 9 bases between the two ends. The germline V gene encodes CDR1 SNHLY and CDR2 FYNNEI. This CDR3 contains 14 residues. CDR3 protein: CASRLDGSYNEQFF. The CDR3, as DNA: TGTGCCAGCAGACTAGACGGCTCCTACAATGAGCAGTTCTTC.

This chain joins TRBV6-2 or TRBV6-3 and TRBJ2-1, with D perhaps matching TRBD1 or TRBD2 (6 bases each). This CDR3 spans 16 amino acids. V dropped 0 bases and J dropped 2 bases, with 11 bases sitting between them. Looked up from germline, CDR1 is MNHEY and CDR2 is SVGEGT. CDR3 in amino acids: CASSYSGGYAYNEQFF. CDR3 bases: TGTGCCAGCAGTTACTCCGGGGGCTACGCCTACAATGAGCAGTTCTTC.

The chain combines TRBV4-1 with TRBJ1-2, with 8 bases lining up with TRBD1. CDR1 is MGHRA and CDR2 is YSYEKL in the germline V gene. V gave up 8 bases and J gave up 4 bases; unmatched junction bases: 0. The CDR3 is made up of 11 amino acids. DNA of the CDR3: TGCGCCAGCGGGACAGGCTATGGCTACACCTTC. Its protein is CASGTGYGYTF.